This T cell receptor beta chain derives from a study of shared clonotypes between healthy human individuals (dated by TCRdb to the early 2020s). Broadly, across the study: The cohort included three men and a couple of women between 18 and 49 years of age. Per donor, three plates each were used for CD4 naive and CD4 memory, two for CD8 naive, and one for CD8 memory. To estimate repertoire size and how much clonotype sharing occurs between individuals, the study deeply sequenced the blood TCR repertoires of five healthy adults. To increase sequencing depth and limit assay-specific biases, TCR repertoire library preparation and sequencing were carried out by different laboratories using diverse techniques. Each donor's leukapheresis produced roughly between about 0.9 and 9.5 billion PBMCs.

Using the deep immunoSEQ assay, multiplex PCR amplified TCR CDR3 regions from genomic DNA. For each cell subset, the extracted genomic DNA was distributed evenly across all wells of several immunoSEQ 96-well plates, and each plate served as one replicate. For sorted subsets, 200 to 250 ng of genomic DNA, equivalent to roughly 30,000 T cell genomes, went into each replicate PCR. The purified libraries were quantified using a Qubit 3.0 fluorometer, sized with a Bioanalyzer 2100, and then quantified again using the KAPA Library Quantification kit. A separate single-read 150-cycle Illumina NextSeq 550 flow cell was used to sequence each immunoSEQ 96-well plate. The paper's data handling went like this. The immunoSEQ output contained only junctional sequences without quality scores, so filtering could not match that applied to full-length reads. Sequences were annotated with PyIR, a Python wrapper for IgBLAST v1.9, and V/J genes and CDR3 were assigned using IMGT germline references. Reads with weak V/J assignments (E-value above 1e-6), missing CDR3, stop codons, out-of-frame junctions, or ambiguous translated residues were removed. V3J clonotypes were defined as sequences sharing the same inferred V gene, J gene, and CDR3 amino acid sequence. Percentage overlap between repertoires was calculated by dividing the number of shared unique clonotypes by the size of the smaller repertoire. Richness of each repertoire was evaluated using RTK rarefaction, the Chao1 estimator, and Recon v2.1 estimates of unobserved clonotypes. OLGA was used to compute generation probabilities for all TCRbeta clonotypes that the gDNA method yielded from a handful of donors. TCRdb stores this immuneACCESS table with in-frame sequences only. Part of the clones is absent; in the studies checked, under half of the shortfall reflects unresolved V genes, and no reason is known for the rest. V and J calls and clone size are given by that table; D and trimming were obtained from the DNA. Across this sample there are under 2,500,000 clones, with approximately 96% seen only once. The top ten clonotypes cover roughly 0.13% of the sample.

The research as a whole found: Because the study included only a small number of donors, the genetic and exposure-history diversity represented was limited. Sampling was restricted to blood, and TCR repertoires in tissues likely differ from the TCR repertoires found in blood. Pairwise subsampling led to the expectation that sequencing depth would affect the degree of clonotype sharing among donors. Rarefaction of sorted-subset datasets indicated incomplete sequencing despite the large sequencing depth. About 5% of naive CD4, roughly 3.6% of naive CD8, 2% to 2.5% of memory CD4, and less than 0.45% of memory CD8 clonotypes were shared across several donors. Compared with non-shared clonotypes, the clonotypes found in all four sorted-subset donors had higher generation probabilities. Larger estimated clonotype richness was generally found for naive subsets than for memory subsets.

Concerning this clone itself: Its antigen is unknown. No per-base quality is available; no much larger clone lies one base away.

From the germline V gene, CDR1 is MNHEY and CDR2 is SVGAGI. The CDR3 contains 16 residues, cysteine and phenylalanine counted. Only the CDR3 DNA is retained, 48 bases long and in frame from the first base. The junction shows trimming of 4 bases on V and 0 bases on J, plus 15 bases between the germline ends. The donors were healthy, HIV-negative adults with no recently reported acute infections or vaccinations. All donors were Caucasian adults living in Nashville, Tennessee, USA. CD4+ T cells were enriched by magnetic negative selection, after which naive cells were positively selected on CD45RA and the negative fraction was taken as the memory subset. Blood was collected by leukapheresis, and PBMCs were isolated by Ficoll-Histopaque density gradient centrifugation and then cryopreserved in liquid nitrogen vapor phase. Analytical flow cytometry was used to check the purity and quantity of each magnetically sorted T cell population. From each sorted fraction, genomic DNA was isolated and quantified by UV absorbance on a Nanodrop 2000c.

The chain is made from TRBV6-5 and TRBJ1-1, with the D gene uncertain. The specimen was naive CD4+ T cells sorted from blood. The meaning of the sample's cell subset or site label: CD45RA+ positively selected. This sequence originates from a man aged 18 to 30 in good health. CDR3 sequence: CASSSPGLGLNTEAFF. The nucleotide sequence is TGTGCCAGCAGTTCCCCGGGGTTGGGGTTGAACACTGAAGCTTTCTTT.